The 16 T cell receptor beta chains presented below share a single source sample, sequenced in a study of blood T cell repertoires in COVID-19. Assay used: immunoSEQ multiplex PCR; TCRdb lists only in-frame clones, some missing. Of under 95,000 clones in the sample, roughly 84% were seen once. Sequenced sample: peripheral blood. These receptors came from a woman older than 75 with COVID-19, enrolled during active disease.

The chain links TRBV11-2 to TRBJ2-7; 9 bases fit TRBD2. Germline trimming cut 2 bases from V and 2 bases from J; bases unmatched to any gene: 10. CDR3 length: 17 amino acids. Germline CDR1 SGHAT, CDR2 FQNNGV. Here the CDR3 DNA reads TGTGCCAGCAGCTTATCAGTCTCGGGACTAGCCCCCTACGAGCAGTACTTC. Amino acid sequence: CASSLSVSGLAPYEQYF. The complete variable domain, with remaining parts taken from reference TRBV11-2 and TRBJ2-7, reads EAGVAQSPRYKIIEKRQSVAFWCNPISGHATLYWYQQILGQGPKLLIQFQNNGVVDDSQLPKDRFSAERLKGVDSTLKIQPAKLEDSAVYLCASSLSVSGLAPYEQYFGPGTRLTVT.

V gene TRBV30 combines with J gene TRBJ2-3, with 11 positions matching TRBD2. Germline CDR1 and CDR2: GTSNPN and SVGIG (reference sequence). V shed 0 bases, J shed 0 bases, and the junction held 5 bases outside the gene matches. The CDR3 totals 17 residues. The DNA for the CDR3 is TGTGCCTGGAGTGTAACTAGCGGGGGCCCGAGCACAGATACGCAGTATTTT. This codes for CAWSVTSGGPSTDTQYF. Drawing the rest from reference TRBV30 and TRBJ2-3, the complete variable domain is SQTIHQWPATLVQPVGSPLSLECTVEGTSNPNLYWYRQAAGRGLQLLFYSVGIGQISSEVPQNLSASRPQDRQFILSSKKLLLSDSGFYLCAWSVTSGGPSTDTQYFGPGTRLTVL.

V and J are TRBV29-1 and TRBJ2-7; 9 nucleotides match TRBD1. The germline gives CDR1 SQVTM, CDR2 ANQGSEA. Trimming cost V 0 bases and J 0 bases; bases outside gene matches: 12. This CDR3 has 18 amino acids. DNA for the CDR3: TGCAGCGTTGAAGATTACCGGGACAGGGAAGGAACCTCCTACGAGCAGTACTTC. Protein sequence: CSVEDYRDREGTSYEQYF.

The chain links TRBV29-1 to TRBJ2-4; no definite D call. From germline, CDR1 is SQVTM and CDR2 ANQGSEA. The CDR3 is made up of 16 amino acids. Trimming removed 0 bases at V and 0 bases at J, with 12 bases between. The CDR3 DNA follows: TGCAGCGTTGAAGATCCCTACAGTAAAGCCAAAAACATTCAGTACTTC. It yields the protein CSVEDPYSKAKNIQYF.

The gene calls are TRBV28 and TRBJ2-7; a weak D match, TRBD1 (5 bases). Germline CDR1 and CDR2: MDHEN and SYDVKM. The CDR3 runs to 15 residues. V dropped 1 base and J dropped 2 bases, with 12 bases sitting between them. Here the CDR3 reads CASSLLRTRTYEQYF. CDR3 sequence (DNA): TGTGCCAGCAGTTTATTGCGGACAAGAACCTACGAGCAGTACTTC. Variable domain in full (rest from reference TRBV28 and TRBJ2-7): DVKVTQSSRYLVKRTGEKVFLECVQDMDHENMFWYRQDPGLGLRLIYFSYDVKMKEKGDIPEGYSVSREKKERFSLILESASTNQTSMYLCASSLLRTRTYEQYFGPGTRLTVT.

The chain combines TRBV18 with TRBJ2-5; D gene ambiguous. CDR1 is KGHSH and CDR2 is LQKENI in the germline V gene. V lost 1 base to trimming and J lost 1 base, with 7 bases between them. This CDR3 is 14 amino acids long. The CDR3 is CASSPLAAQETQYF. The CDR3 DNA sequence: TGTGCCAGCTCACCACTCGCGGCCCAAGAGACCCAGTACTTC.

The chain joins TRBV7-2 to TRBJ1-2; D remains unclear. CDR1 SGHTA and CDR2 FQGNSA come from the germline V gene. Trimming pared 3 bases from V and 2 bases from J, leaving 10 bases between. The CDR3 runs 14 residues. CDR3: CASSFGTPNYGYTF. As DNA, the CDR3 is TGTGCCAGCAGCTTTGGCACGCCAAACTATGGCTACACCTTC.

This chain links TRBV12-3 or TRBV12-4 with TRBJ2-3; maybe TRBD2 (5 bases). The CDR3 has 12 amino acids. The V end was cut by 3 bases, the J end by 4 bases, with 5 bases between. In DNA, the CDR3 is TGTGCCAGCAGTTTGAGGGCAGATACGCAGTATTTT. Translation: CASSLRADTQYF.

This chain links TRBV27 with TRBJ2-7; 7 bases match TRBD1. With V trimmed by 0 bases and J by 4 bases, 9 bases remained unmatched. The germline gives CDR1 MNHEY, CDR2 SMNVEV (reference sequence). The CDR3 extends over 16 amino acids. As DNA, the CDR3 is TGTGCCAGCAGTTTATCTAGGACAGGAATAGGATACGAGCAGTACTTC. Translation gives CASSLSRTGIGYEQYF.

This clone appeared a few times. V and J are TRBV14 and TRBJ1-3; D gene uncertain. The length of the CDR3 is 15 residues. V was shortened by 3 bases and J by 4 bases, with 13 bases between the two germline ends. Germline-derived CDR1 and CDR2 are SGHDN and FVKESK. The CDR3 region has the DNA TGTGCCAGCAGCCAGCTGAGGTTGTCGGGAAACACCATATATTTT. Its translation: CASSQLRLSGNTIYF.

The V call is TRBV7-2, the J call TRBJ2-3; the match to TRBD2 covers 9 bases. Germline CDR1 is SGHTA and CDR2 is FQGNSA. This CDR3 region has 15 residues. The V and J ends lost 4 bases and 6 bases, in that order; junction bases with no gene match: 8. DNA of the CDR3: TGTGCCAGCAGCTGGTGGACTAGCGATGGGGATACGCAGTATTTT. Protein sequence: CASSWWTSDGDTQYF.

J is TRBJ2-2 and V is TRBV5-4, with TRBD2 matching 7 bases. The length of the CDR3 is 16 residues. From germline, CDR1 is SGHNT and CDR2 YYREEE (reference sequence). The J segment lost 1 base and the V segment lost 4 bases, leaving 7 bases of the junction unmatched. In DNA, the CDR3 is TGTGCCAGCAGCCCGGGGGAGGGTGAGAACACCGGGGAGCTGTTTTTT. Its protein product is CASSPGEGENTGELFF.

This chain uses TRBV10-3 with TRBJ2-3, with TRBD2 as a possible D gene (6 bases). V lost 3 bases to trimming and J lost 1 base, with 11 bases between them. The length of the CDR3 is 15 residues. Germline values: CDR1 ENHRY, CDR2 SYGVKD. DNA for the CDR3: TGTGCCATCAGTGATGCGGGGTCGGGCACAGATACGCAGTATTTT. It yields the protein CAISDAGSGTDTQYF.

This chain connects TRBV7-8 to TRBJ1-5; 11 bases are a match to TRBD1. With V trimmed by 5 bases and J by 2 bases, 5 bases remained unmatched. The CDR3 spans 16 residues. Germline V gives CDR1 SGHVS, CDR2 FQNEAQ. CDR3 coding DNA: TGTGCCAGCAGCCACGGGACAGGGGGTGGCAATCAGCCCCAGCATTTT. Translated: CASSHGTGGGNQPQHF.

This clone was counted a single time. The V and J genes are TRBV9 and TRBJ2-4; unclear D gene. Trimming pared 4 bases from V and 8 bases from J, leaving 7 bases between. CDR3 length: 11 residues. In germline, CDR1 is SGDLS, CDR2 YYNGEE. CDR3 sequence (DNA): TGTGCCAGCAGCCCCGCGGACATTCAGTACTTC. Translated, it gives CASSPADIQYF. Together with reference TRBV9 and TRBJ2-4, the CDR3 gives the full variable domain: DSGVTQTPKHLITATGQRVTLRCSPRSGDLSVYWYQQSLDQGLQFLIQYYNGEERAKGNILERFSAQQFPDLHSELNLSSLELGDSALYFCASSPADIQYFGAGTRLSVL.

The chain is built from TRBV3-1 (or the pseudogene TRBV3-2) and TRBJ2-7, with 8 bases that match TRBD1. Trimming at V came to 1 base and at J to 6 bases, leaving 5 bases not matched to a gene. This CDR3 spans 14 amino acids. CDR1 is LGHDT, CDR2 YNNKEL, per germline (reference sequence). The CDR3, as DNA: TGTGCCAGCAGCCAAGCAGGACAGGGTGGCGAGCAGTACTTC. Its protein is CASSQAGQGGEQYF.